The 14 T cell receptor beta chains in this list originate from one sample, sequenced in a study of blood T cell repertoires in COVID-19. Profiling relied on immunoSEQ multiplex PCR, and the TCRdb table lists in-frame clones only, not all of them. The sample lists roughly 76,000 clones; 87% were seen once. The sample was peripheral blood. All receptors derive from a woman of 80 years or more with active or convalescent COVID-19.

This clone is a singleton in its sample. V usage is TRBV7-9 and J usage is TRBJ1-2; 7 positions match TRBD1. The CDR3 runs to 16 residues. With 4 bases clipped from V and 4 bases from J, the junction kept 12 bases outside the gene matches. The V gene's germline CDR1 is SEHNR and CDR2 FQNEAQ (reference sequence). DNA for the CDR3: TGTGCCAGCAGCTCCTCGACCGTACAGGGGATCTATGGCTACACCTTC. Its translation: CASSSSTVQGIYGYTF.

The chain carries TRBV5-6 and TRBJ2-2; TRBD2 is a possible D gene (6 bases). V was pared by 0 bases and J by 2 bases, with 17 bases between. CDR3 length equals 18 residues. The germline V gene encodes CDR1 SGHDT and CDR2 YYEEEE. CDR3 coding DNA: TGTGCCAGCAGCTTGGGCCTTTACAGCGGACTAAACACCGGGGAGCTGTTTTTT. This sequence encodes CASSLGLYSGLNTGELFF.

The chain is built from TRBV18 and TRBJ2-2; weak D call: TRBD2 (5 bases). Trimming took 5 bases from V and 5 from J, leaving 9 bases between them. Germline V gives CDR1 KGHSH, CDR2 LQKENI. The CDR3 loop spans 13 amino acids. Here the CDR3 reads CASSMGGTGELFF. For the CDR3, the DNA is TGTGCCAGCTCAATGGGCGGGACCGGGGAGCTGTTTTTT.

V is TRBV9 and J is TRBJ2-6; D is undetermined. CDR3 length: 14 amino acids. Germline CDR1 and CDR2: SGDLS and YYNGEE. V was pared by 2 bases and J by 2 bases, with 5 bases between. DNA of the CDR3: TGTGCCAGCAGCGTCACTCCTGGGGCCAACGTCCTGACTTTC. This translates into CASSVTPGANVLTF.

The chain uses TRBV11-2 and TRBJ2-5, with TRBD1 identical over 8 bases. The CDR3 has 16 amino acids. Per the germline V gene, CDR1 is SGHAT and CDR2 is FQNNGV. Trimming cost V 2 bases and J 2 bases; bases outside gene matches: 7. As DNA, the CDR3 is TGTGCCAGCAGCTTATTTAGGGACAGGAGACAAGAGACCCAGTACTTC. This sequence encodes CASSLFRDRRQETQYF.

CDR3 residues: CASSKTGDYGYTF. Written as DNA, the CDR3 is TGTGCCAGCAGTAAAACAGGGGACTATGGCTACACCTTC. The chain has TRBV28 and TRBJ1-2, with 7 bases lining up with TRBD1. J lost 3 bases, V lost 5 bases, and 3 bases had no gene match. CDR3 length: 13 residues. Per the germline V gene, CDR1 is MDHEN and CDR2 is SYDVKM.

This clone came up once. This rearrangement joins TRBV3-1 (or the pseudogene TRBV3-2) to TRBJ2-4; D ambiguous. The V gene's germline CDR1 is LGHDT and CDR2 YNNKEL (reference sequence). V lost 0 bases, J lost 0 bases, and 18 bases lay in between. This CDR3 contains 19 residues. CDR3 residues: CASSQDLFDSKLAKNIQYF. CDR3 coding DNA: TGTGCCAGCAGCCAAGATCTTTTCGATTCTAAATTAGCCAAAAACATTCAGTACTTC.

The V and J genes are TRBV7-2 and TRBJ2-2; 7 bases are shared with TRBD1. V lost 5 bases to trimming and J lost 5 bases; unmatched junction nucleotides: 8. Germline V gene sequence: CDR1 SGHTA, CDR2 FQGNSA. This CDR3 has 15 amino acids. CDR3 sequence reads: CASSARQGMTGELFF. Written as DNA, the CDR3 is TGTGCCAGCAGCGCCCGACAGGGAATGACCGGGGAGCTGTTTTTT.

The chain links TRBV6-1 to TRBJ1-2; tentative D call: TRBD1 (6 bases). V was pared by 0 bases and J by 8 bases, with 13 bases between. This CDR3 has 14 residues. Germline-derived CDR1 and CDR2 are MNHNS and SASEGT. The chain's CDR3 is CASSEALGAVGYTF. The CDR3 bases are TGTGCCAGCAGTGAAGCTCTGGGGGCGGTAGGCTACACCTTC.

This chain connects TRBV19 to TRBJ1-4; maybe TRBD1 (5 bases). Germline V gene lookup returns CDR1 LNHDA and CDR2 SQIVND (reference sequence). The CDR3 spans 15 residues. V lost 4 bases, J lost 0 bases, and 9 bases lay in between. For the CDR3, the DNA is TGTGCCAGTAGTACGGGACTTTCAACTAATGAAAAACTGTTTTTT. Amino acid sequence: CASSTGLSTNEKLFF.

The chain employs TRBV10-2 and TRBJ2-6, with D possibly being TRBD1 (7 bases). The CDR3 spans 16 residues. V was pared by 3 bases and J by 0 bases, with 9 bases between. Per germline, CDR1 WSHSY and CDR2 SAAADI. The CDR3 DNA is TGCGCCAGCAGTGACAGGGGGGCCTCTGGGGCCAACGTCCTGACTTTC. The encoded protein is CASSDRGASGANVLTF.

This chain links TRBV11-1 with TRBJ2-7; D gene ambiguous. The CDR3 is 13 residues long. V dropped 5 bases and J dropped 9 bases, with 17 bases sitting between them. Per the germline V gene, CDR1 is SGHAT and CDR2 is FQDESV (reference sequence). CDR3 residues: CASSPQTTFGQYF. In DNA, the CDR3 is TGTGCCAGCAGCCCGCAAACTACCTTCGGGCAGTACTTC.

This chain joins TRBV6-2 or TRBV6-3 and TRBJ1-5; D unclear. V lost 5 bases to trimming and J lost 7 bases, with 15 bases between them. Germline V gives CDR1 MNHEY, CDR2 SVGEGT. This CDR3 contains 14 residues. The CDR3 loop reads CASSPGGGGQPQHF. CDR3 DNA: TGTGCCAGCAGTCCCGGAGGCGGCGGCCAGCCCCAGCATTTT.

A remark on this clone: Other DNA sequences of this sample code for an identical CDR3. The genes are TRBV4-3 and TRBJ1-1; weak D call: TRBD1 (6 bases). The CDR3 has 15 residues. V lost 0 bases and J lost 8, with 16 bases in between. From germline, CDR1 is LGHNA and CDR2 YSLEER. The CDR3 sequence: CASSQELLAGTEAFF. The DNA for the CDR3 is TGCGCCAGCAGCCAAGAGTTGCTGGCAGGGACAGAAGCTTTCTTT.